This T cell receptor (beta chain) was captured in a study of patients and donors after allogeneic stem cell transplantation. Each CDR3 protein gets one entry after TCRdb re-called the RT-PCR reads with MiXCR. The sample has 900,000 to 1,000,000 distinct CDR3 sequences, approximately 18% seen once; the top ten hold around 6%. The germline V gene encodes CDR1 LGHDT and CDR2 YNNKEL (reference sequence). The CDR3 contains 14 residues. The germline V and J ends were trimmed by 3 bases and 1 base, with 9 bases remaining between them. In this sample, this clonotype turned up a few times. This clonotype was obtained from a human donor who was either an allogeneic HSCT recipient or a stem cell or donor lymphocyte infusion donor (not recorded which). It is not recorded whose cells these are; they may come from a transplant donor. The genes are TRBV3-1 and TRBJ1-1, with unresolved D. Sequencing was done on a sample of blood, either unsorted or a sorted T cell fraction (not recorded which). The chain's CDR3 is CASSHGRTNTEAFF. The CDR3 DNA sequence: TGTGCCAGCAGCCACGGCAGGACGAACACTGAAGCTTTCTTT.